These 21 T cell receptor beta chains share one sample of origin, sequenced in a study of cytomegalovirus exposure and HLA in healthy donors. PCR amplification relied on 60 Vbeta primers (plus 13 Jbeta primers). Assay used: immunoSEQ multiplex PCR; TCRdb lists only in-frame clones, some missing. The table lists over 150,000 clones, roughly 80% of them singletons. Sequencing used PBMCs. These receptors originate from a man aged 50-59 years in good health and CMV-seropositive.

The V call is TRBV5-1, the J call TRBJ2-5, with 7 bases that match TRBD1. Germline V gene sequence: CDR1 SGHRS, CDR2 YFSETQ. V trimming: 2 bases; J trimming: 2 bases; junction bases outside the gene matches: 3. This CDR3 contains 14 residues. The CDR3 DNA sequence: TGCGCCAGCAGCTTTCTGACAGGGCAAGAGACCCAGTACTTC. The encoded protein is CASSFLTGQETQYF.

This clone was seen a handful of times. The gene calls are TRBV10-3 and TRBJ2-7; 11 nucleotides align to TRBD1. With 8 bases clipped from V and 5 bases from J, the junction kept 2 bases outside the gene matches. CDR3 length: 12 amino acids. Per the germline V gene, CDR1 is ENHRY and CDR2 is SYGVKD. The CDR3 is CAIGTGGDEQYF. The DNA of the CDR3 is TGTGCCATCGGGACAGGGGGAGACGAGCAGTACTTC.

V usage is TRBV2 and J usage is TRBJ1-4; 11 nucleotides match TRBD1. V lost 3 bases, J lost 11 bases, and 8 bases stayed unmatched. The CDR3 sequence is 15 residues long. Germline V gene sequence: CDR1 SNHLY, CDR2 FYNNEI. Written as DNA, the CDR3 is TGTGCCAGCAGTGAGGACAGGGGGCGGGCGGGGAAACTGTTTTTT. Protein sequence: CASSEDRGRAGKLFF.

A word on this clone: Other DNA sequences within the sample encode an identical CDR3. The J gene is TRBJ2-5, the V gene TRBV7-2; 14 bases fit TRBD2. Germline CDR1 SGHTA, CDR2 FQGNSA. The CDR3 covers 15 residues. With 6 bases clipped from V and 5 bases from J, the junction kept 5 bases outside the gene matches. CDR3 DNA sequence: TGTGCCAGCAGACGACTAGCGGGGGGGCGGGAGACCCAGTACTTC. This codes for CASRRLAGGRETQYF. Supplemented by reference TRBV7-2 and TRBJ2-5, the full variable domain reads GAGVSQSPSNKVTEKGKDVELRCDPISGHTALYWYRQSLGQGLEFLIYFQGNSAPDKSGLPSDRFSAERTGGSVSTLTIQRTQQEDSAVYLCASRRLAGGRETQYFGPGTRLLVL.

The chain has TRBV7-2 and TRBJ1-3; 7 nucleotides match TRBD1. The J segment lost 4 bases and the V segment lost 5 bases, leaving 11 bases of the junction unmatched. This CDR3 region has 16 residues. Germline V gives CDR1 SGHTA, CDR2 FQGNSA. CDR3 residues: CASSIHPGTAGNTIYF. CDR3 coding DNA: TGTGCCAGCAGCATCCACCCCGGGACAGCCGGAAACACCATATATTTT.

The V call is TRBV7-9, the J call TRBJ1-2; D unclear. Germline loops: CDR1 SEHNR, CDR2 FQNEAQ (reference sequence). The CDR3 spans 15 residues. V lost 5 bases, J lost 4 bases, and 17 bases lay in between. DNA of the CDR3: TGTGCCAGCAGCCAGGATGGCCTCCCTCTCTATGGCTACACCTTC. Encoded protein: CASSQDGLPLYGYTF.

This clone was detected a few times. V gene TRBV9 combines with J gene TRBJ2-2, with 8 bases fitting TRBD1. CDR1 SGDLS and CDR2 YYNGEE come from the germline V gene. The V gene end was trimmed by 3 bases and the J gene end by 7 bases; junction bases not matched to a gene: 14. CDR3 length: 17 amino acids. The CDR3: CASSGRGRGRFGGELFF. CDR3 in DNA: TGTGCCAGCAGCGGGCGGGGCAGGGGGCGCTTTGGCGGGGAGCTGTTTTTT.

This chain connects TRBV27 to TRBJ1-2, with 7 bases lining up with TRBD1. This CDR3 comprises 13 residues. V shed 6 bases and J 3 bases; nucleotides not matched to a gene: 4. CDR1 is MNHEY and CDR2 is SMNVEV in the germline V gene (reference sequence). CDR3 amino acids: CASSVTGDYGYTF. CDR3 coding DNA: TGTGCCAGCAGCGTTACAGGGGACTATGGCTACACCTTC.

The V and J genes are TRBV5-8 and TRBJ2-5, with 7 bases aligning to TRBD2. CDR1 and CDR2 (germline): SGHTS, YDEGEE. V trimming: 4 bases; J trimming: 2 bases; junction bases outside the gene matches: 8. This CDR3 contains 15 residues. The CDR3 reads CASSPPWGGQETQYF. In DNA, the CDR3 is TGTGCCAGCAGCCCCCCGTGGGGGGGACAAGAGACCCAGTACTTC.

The chain employs TRBV5-1 and TRBJ2-2; the match to TRBD1 covers 8 bases. This CDR3 spans 19 amino acids. Germline-derived CDR1 and CDR2 are SGHRS and YFSETQ. V was pared by 3 bases and J by 0 bases, with 13 bases of the junction left unmatched. The CDR3 DNA reads as TGCGCCAGCAGCTCGGGTTCTTTAGGGACAGGCGCGAACACCGGGGAGCTGTTTTTT. This translates into CASSSGSLGTGANTGELFF.

The rearrangement joins TRBV6-5 to TRBJ2-2, with 7 bases matching TRBD2. Unmatched junction bases numbered 3, after V lost 10 bases and J lost 10 bases. The CDR3 extends over 10 amino acids. The germline gives CDR1 MNHEY, CDR2 SVGAGI. This chain's CDR3 is CATGRAELFF. Here the CDR3 DNA reads TGTGCCACAGGGAGGGCGGAGCTGTTTTTT.

The chain carries TRBV6-9 and TRBJ1-5, with no clear D. The V and J ends lost 0 bases and 2 bases respectively, with 11 bases between them. From germline, CDR1 is MNHGY and CDR2 SVAAGI. CDR3 size: 16 residues. The CDR3 bases are TGTGCCAGCAGTTATTCAGCCGGTTTTGGCAATCAGCCCCAGCATTTT. It codes for CASSYSAGFGNQPQHF.

The rearrangement joins TRBV19 to TRBJ2-2; TRBD2 might be the D (5 bases). V was cut by 2 bases and J by 4 bases, with 14 bases left in between. The CDR3 is made up of 16 amino acids. Germline V gene sequence: CDR1 LNHDA, CDR2 SQIVND (reference sequence). The chain's CDR3 is CASSISTRATTGELFF. CDR3 bases: TGTGCCAGTAGTATATCGACGCGGGCCACCACCGGGGAGCTGTTTTTT.

The CDR3 DNA follows: TGCGCCAGCAGCCGGGGGGGTAGAAGTGGCGAGCAGTACTTC. Translated, it gives CASSRGGRSGEQYF. V gene TRBV4-3 combines with J gene TRBJ2-7; 7 nucleotides line up with TRBD2. This CDR3 contains 14 residues. CDR1 is LGHNA and CDR2 is YSLEER in the germline V gene. The V and J ends lost 4 bases and 6 bases, in that order; junction bases with no gene match: 9.

CDR3 amino acids: CASSQDLSGGMNTEAFF. The DNA for the CDR3 is TGCGCCAGCAGCCAAGATCTTTCAGGGGGCATGAACACTGAAGCTTTCTTT. This sequence joins TRBV4-3 and TRBJ1-1; 8 positions match TRBD1. Germline V gene sequence: CDR1 LGHNA, CDR2 YSLEER. CDR3 length: 17 amino acids. The V gene end was trimmed by 0 bases and the J gene end by 0 bases; junction bases not matched to a gene: 6.

The gene calls are TRBV4-3 and TRBJ1-6, with a possible D match to TRBD1 (5 bases). CDR1 and CDR2 from the germline V gene are LGHNA and YSLEER. Trimming took off 2 bases at V and 7 bases at J, with 9 bases between the two ends. The CDR3 extends over 14 amino acids. The CDR3 loop reads CASSQFGGNSPLHF. Written as DNA, the CDR3 is TGCGCCAGCAGCCAATTCGGGGGAAATTCACCCCTCCACTTT.

This sequence joins TRBV7-8 and TRBJ1-1; TRBD1 agrees at 7 bases. The V gene end was trimmed by 0 bases and the J gene end by 4 bases; junction bases not matched to a gene: 8. This CDR3 comprises 16 residues. The V gene's germline CDR1 is SGHVS and CDR2 FQNEAQ. The chain's CDR3 is CASSLAPAGGVTEAFF. The CDR3, as DNA: TGTGCCAGCAGCTTAGCCCCCGCAGGGGGAGTCACTGAAGCTTTCTTT.

The V call is TRBV7-8, the J call TRBJ2-4; the match to TRBD2 covers 9 bases. Germline-derived CDR1 and CDR2 are SGHVS and FQNEAQ. The length of the CDR3 is 20 residues. V trimming: 4 bases; J trimming: 9 bases; junction bases outside the gene matches: 25. The CDR3 loop reads CASSSLGTPGLAKIKGIQYF. The CDR3 DNA reads TGTGCCAGCAGCTCGTTAGGTACCCCGGGACTAGCAAAGATCAAGGGCATTCAGTACTTC.

The chain combines TRBV7-2 with TRBJ2-1; D is unclear. The CDR3 consists of 12 residues. Germline CDR1 is SGHTA and CDR2 is FQGNSA. Between the trimmed V and J ends, which lost 8 bases and 9 bases, there was a span of 14 bases. In DNA form, the CDR3 reads TGTGCCAGCGGGCCCGTGTTGGCTGAGCAGTTCTTC. Its translation is CASGPVLAEQFF.

J is TRBJ1-2 and V is TRBV11-2, with no clear D. The germline V and J ends were trimmed by 5 bases and 0 bases, with 7 bases remaining between them. The germline CDR1 and CDR2 sequences are SGHAT and FQNNGV. The CDR3 has 13 amino acids. The CDR3 here is CASSHGANYGYTF. Here the CDR3 DNA reads TGTGCCAGCAGCCACGGAGCTAACTATGGCTACACCTTC.

V usage is TRBV4-1 and J usage is TRBJ1-1, with TRBD1 identical over 7 bases. The V gene's germline CDR1 is MGHRA and CDR2 YSYEKL. The CDR3 runs 16 residues. Losses at the gene ends were 0 bases for V and 4 bases for J; bases not matched to a gene: 8. The CDR3 nucleotides read TGCGCCAGCAGCCAAGACACAGGGGTTCCGGGCACTGAAGCTTTCTTT. Its translation: CASSQDTGVPGTEAFF.